What follows are 18 T cell receptor beta chains derived from one specimen sequenced in a study of shared clonotypes between healthy human individuals. Method: immunoSEQ multiplex PCR; TCRdb's copy keeps in-frame clones and lacks some. In the table there are about 1.1 million clones, around 78% of which are singletons. Sequenced: memory CD4+ T cells from PBMCs. Subset denoted: CD45RA-negative fraction. The receptors derive from a young man in good health. Some clones in this sample may be carry-over from other donors' samples.

DNA of the CDR3: TGTGCCAGCAGCTTATCCAATGCTGGGAAAACTAATGAAAAACTGTTTTTT. Its translation: CASSLSNAGKTNEKLFF. This rearrangement joins TRBV7-3 to TRBJ1-4; D is uncertain. CDR3 length: 17 amino acids. CDR1 and CDR2 (germline): SGHTA, FQGTGA. The V gene lost 2 bases and the J gene lost 1 base, with 14 bases spanning the gap.

V usage is TRBV18 and J usage is TRBJ2-5; 7 nucleotides line up with TRBD1. CDR3 length: 14 amino acids. The germline gives CDR1 KGHSH, CDR2 LQKENI. After removal of 3 bases from V and 0 bases from J, the junction contained 1 base not matched to a gene. The CDR3, as DNA: TGTGCCAGCTCACCCGGGACAGACCAAGAGACCCAGTACTTC. Protein product: CASSPGTDQETQYF.

As regards this clone: This specimen includes other DNA sequences encoding the same CDR3. The chain recombines TRBV27 with TRBJ1-2; D call uncertain. Deletions cut 5 bases from V and 2 bases from J, with 9 bases between. Per the germline V gene, CDR1 is MNHEY and CDR2 is SMNVEV (reference sequence). The CDR3 is 13 amino acids. The CDR3 DNA reads as TGTGCCAGCAGTCTTGGGAGGAACTATGGCTACACCTTC. This encodes CASSLGRNYGYTF.

The gene calls are TRBV21-1 and TRBJ2-5; the table's D call, TRBD2, was not checked against the DNA. TRBV21-1 is described as a pseudogene. This CDR3 comprises 17 residues. The CDR3 protein is CASSKWRGSGMGETQYF. CDR3 DNA sequence: TGTGCCAGCAGCAAATGGCGGGGTAGCGGGATGGGAGAGACCCAGTACTTC.

This clone was found many times. Other DNA sequences in the sample encode the same CDR3. The V and J genes are TRBV6-5 and TRBJ1-5; 7 bases line up with TRBD1. This CDR3 region has 15 residues. Germline values: CDR1 MNHEY, CDR2 SVGAGI. J was trimmed by 0 bases and V by 4 bases; bases with no gene match: 3. The CDR3 nucleotides are TGTGCCAGCAGTTCAGGGGGGGGTAGCAATCAGCCCCAGCATTTT. Its protein is CASSSGGGSNQPQHF.

This clone has just a few counts. The gene calls are TRBV5-4 and TRBJ2-5; D not resolved. Germline V lookup: CDR1 SGHNT, CDR2 YYREEE (reference sequence). V dropped 0 bases and J dropped 1 base, with 10 bases sitting between them. The CDR3 extends over 15 amino acids. CDR3 in amino acids: CASSLGTTPQETQYF. In DNA, the CDR3 is TGTGCCAGCAGCTTGGGAACTACCCCCCAAGAGACCCAGTACTTC.

This chain connects TRBV5-8 to TRBJ2-1, with D perhaps TRBD2 (6 bases). The CDR3 spans 14 residues. Trimming removed 3 bases from V and 4 bases from J, with 11 bases in between. Germline V lookup: CDR1 SGHTS, CDR2 YDEGEE. CDR3 nucleotides: TGTGCCAGCAGCTGGGGGGACCGGTACAATGAGCAGTTCTTC. Protein sequence: CASSWGDRYNEQFF.

The rearrangement uses TRBV12-5 and TRBJ2-5; 12 nucleotides line up with TRBD2. CDR1 and CDR2 from the germline V gene are LGHNT and FRNRAP. The CDR3 contains 15 residues. The V segment lost 5 bases and the J segment 2 bases; nucleotides outside the gene matches: 3. This chain's CDR3 is CASGPGLAGQETQYF. The DNA of the CDR3 is TGTGCTAGTGGTCCCGGACTAGCGGGACAAGAGACCCAGTACTTC.

The chain combines TRBV7-6 with TRBJ2-1; 9 bases fit TRBD2. The CDR3 spans 16 residues. The V gene end was trimmed by 2 bases and the J gene end by 8 bases; junction bases not matched to a gene: 10. Germline CDR1 reads SGHVS; CDR2 reads FNYEAQ. CDR3 sequence: CASSLRGGRAGDEQFF. CDR3 nucleotides: TGTGCCAGCAGCTTAAGGGGCGGGAGGGCCGGCGATGAGCAGTTCTTC.

V and J are TRBV28 and TRBJ2-5, with TRBD1 matching 7 bases. The germline gives CDR1 MDHEN, CDR2 SYDVKM. The CDR3 totals 14 residues. J gave up 1 base and V 8 bases, and 7 bases lay outside the gene matches. CDR3 DNA sequence: TGTGCCAGCGGTGACAGGGTACTCCAAGAGACCCAGTACTTC. It codes for CASGDRVLQETQYF.

This rearrangement joins TRBV19 to TRBJ2-2; 10 nucleotides align to TRBD2. V was clipped by 7 bases and J by 7 bases; unmatched bases: 6. CDR1 and CDR2 (germline): LNHDA, SQIVND (reference sequence). This CDR3 has 14 amino acids. As DNA, the CDR3 is TGTGCCAGTACGGCTAGCGGGAGTGGCGGGGAGCTGTTTTTT. This gives the protein CASTASGSGGELFF.

This chain joins TRBV7-2 and TRBJ1-2; no clear D gene. The CDR3 is made up of 11 amino acids. The V gene's germline CDR1 is SGHTA and CDR2 FQGNSA. V was shortened by 3 bases and J by 3 bases, with 2 bases between the two germline ends. The CDR3 nucleotides read TGTGCCAGCAGCTTTGACTATGGCTACACCTTC. This sequence encodes CASSFDYGYTF. The variable domain in full, completed from reference TRBV7-2 and TRBJ1-2, reads GAGVSQSPSNKVTEKGKDVELRCDPISGHTALYWYRQSLGQGLEFLIYFQGNSAPDKSGLPSDRFSAERTGGSVSTLTIQRTQQEDSAVYLCASSFDYGYTFGSGTRLTVV.

This clone was recorded a few times. The chain employs TRBV7-7 and TRBJ2-5, with D unresolved. The ends were cut back, 2 bases at V and 5 bases at J, with 12 bases in the middle. The germline gives CDR1 SSHAT, CDR2 FNYEAQ (reference sequence). The CDR3 has 14 residues. CDR3 in amino acids: CASSLIGKLETQYF. The CDR3, as DNA: TGTGCCAGCAGCTTAATTGGCAAGTTGGAGACCCAGTACTTC. Looking up the rest from reference TRBV7-7 and TRBJ2-5 gives the full variable domain: GAGVSQSPRYKVTKRGQDVTLRCDPISSHATLYWYQQALGQGPEFLTYFNYEAQPDKSGLPSDRFSAERPEGSISTLTIQRTEQRDSAMYRCASSLIGKLETQYFGPGTRLLVL.

The chain employs TRBV5-1 and TRBJ2-4, with 7 bases that match TRBD1. Trimming took 0 bases from V and 5 from J; bases not matched to a gene: 2. The CDR3 has 14 amino acids. Per the germline V gene, CDR1 is SGHRS and CDR2 is YFSETQ. CDR3 sequence reads: CASSLGQGENIQYF. CDR3 coding DNA: TGCGCCAGCAGCTTGGGGCAGGGGGAAAACATTCAGTACTTC.

The chain employs TRBV10-3 and TRBJ1-2; 9 bases map to TRBD1. Trimming removed 5 bases from V and 8 bases from J; junction bases left unmatched: 9. Germline V gives CDR1 ENHRY, CDR2 SYGVKD. CDR3 length equals 14 residues. The CDR3 DNA follows: TGTGCCATCAGTCCCGCACAGGGGGCTGGAGGCTACACCTTC. As protein: CAISPAQGAGGYTF.

The genes are TRBV7-9 and TRBJ1-2, with 10 bases that match TRBD1. The germline V gene has CDR1 SEHNR and CDR2 FQNEAQ (reference sequence). The CDR3 consists of 15 residues. With V trimmed by 5 bases and J by 3 bases, 6 bases remained unmatched. CDR3 DNA: TGTGCCAGCAGCGGAGGGACAGGGGCATACTATGGCTACACCTTC. Translation: CASSGGTGAYYGYTF.

The chain couples TRBV7-2 to TRBJ2-7; D is possibly TRBD2 (5 bases). V was shortened by 2 bases and J by 2 bases, with 7 bases between the two germline ends. The CDR3 is made up of 13 amino acids. Per germline, CDR1 SGHTA and CDR2 FQGNSA. CDR3 in DNA: TGTGCCAGCAGCTTACGGGATCCCTACGAGCAGTACTTC. Its translation: CASSLRDPYEQYF.

The rearrangement links TRBV7-9 to TRBJ2-2, with a weak D call TRBD2 (6 bases). This CDR3 is built from 15 residues. The germline V gene encodes CDR1 SEHNR and CDR2 FQNEAQ (reference sequence). The V end lost 1 base, the J end lost 6 bases, and 12 bases lay between the germline ends. CDR3 residues: CASSLVGLPSGELFF. Written as DNA, the CDR3 is TGTGCCAGCAGCTTAGTGGGACTTCCATCCGGGGAGCTGTTTTTT.